The 31 T cell receptor beta chains reported below all come from one sample, sequenced in a study of human T cells and chemical hapten exposure. MiXCR, run by TCRdb on the RACE reads, gives a single entry per CDR3 protein. The table lists some 74,000 distinct CDR3 sequences, 10% to 15% of them singletons. Time point reported: patch test 3, about 24 weeks after DPC sensitization. As for treatment: therapeutic diphenylcyclopropenone sensitization with weekly scalp DPC. The sample was whole blood, taken in connection with sensitization to the hapten diphenylcyclopropenone (DPC). Source of these receptors: a woman in her fifties or sixties with alopecia areata. Some clones in this sample may be carry-over from other donors' samples.

This clonotype was counted at least ten times. The gene calls are TRBV20-1 and TRBJ1-1; D is ambiguous. Trimming took off 1 base at V and 1 base at J, with 7 bases between the two ends. The CDR3 runs 13 residues. Germline assignment: CDR1 DFQATT and CDR2 SNEGSKA (reference sequence). CDR3 in DNA: TGCAGTGCTAGAGGGCGATCGAACACTGAAGCTTTCTTT. Translation gives CSARGRSNTEAFF.

This rearrangement joins TRBV6-4 to TRBJ2-1; D is possibly TRBD1 (6 bases). Germline CDR1 reads MRHNA; CDR2 reads SNTAGT. Trimming removed 5 bases from V and 7 bases from J, with 15 bases in between. The CDR3 extends over 14 amino acids. As DNA, the CDR3 is TGTGCCAGCAGTAAGGGGGAGTGGGGAAATGAGCAGTTCTTC. This gives the protein CASSKGEWGNEQFF.

In DNA form, the CDR3 reads TGTGCCAGCACCCCGACAGGGGGTAACACCGGGGAGCTGTTTTTT. It encodes CASTPTGGNTGELFF. The chain recombines TRBV11-1 with TRBJ2-2; 9 positions match TRBD1. The CDR3 spans 15 residues. J gave up 2 bases and V 7 bases, and 5 bases lay outside the gene matches. Germline CDR1 reads SGHAT; CDR2 reads FQDESV (reference sequence). Combining the CDR3 with reference TRBV11-1 and TRBJ2-2 gives the whole variable domain EAEVAQSPRYKITEKSQAVAFWCDPISGHATLYWYRQILGQGPELLVQFQDESVVDDSQLPKDRFSAERLKGVDSTLKIQPAELGDSAMYLCASTPTGGNTGELFFGEGSRLTVL.

The chain employs TRBV7-8 and TRBJ2-5; 9 nucleotides line up with TRBD1. The V gene's germline CDR1 is SGHVS and CDR2 FQNEAQ. After removal of 6 bases from V and 7 bases from J, the junction contained 9 bases not matched to a gene. CDR3 length equals 14 residues. The CDR3 spells CASSYRDREVTQYF. Written as DNA, the CDR3 is TGTGCCAGCAGTTACCGGGACAGGGAGGTGACCCAGTACTTC.

This clonotype occurred a few times. The chain carries TRBV20-1 and TRBJ1-1; possibly TRBD1 for D (6 bases). The CDR3 covers 12 residues. Germline V lookup: CDR1 DFQATT, CDR2 SNEGSKA (reference sequence). The V gene lost 4 bases and the J gene lost 7 bases, with 13 bases spanning the gap. For the CDR3, the DNA is TGCAGTGCTATCGGACAGATCTATGAAGCTTTCTTT. Translation: CSAIGQIYEAFF.

This clonotype was recorded a few times. The rearrangement links TRBV29-1 to TRBJ2-1, with a possible D match to TRBD2 (5 bases). This CDR3 contains 13 residues. Between the trimmed V and J ends, which lost 3 bases and 3 bases, there was a span of 9 bases. CDR1 is SQVTM and CDR2 is ANQGSEA in the germline V gene. CDR3 coding DNA: TGCAGCGTTGACTCGGGGATCTACAATGAGCAGTTCTTC. Translating it yields CSVDSGIYNEQFF.

The chain carries TRBV20-1 and TRBJ1-5; the match to TRBD1 covers 7 bases. Germline trimming cut 1 base from V and 3 bases from J; bases unmatched to any gene: 3. CDR1 and CDR2 from the germline V gene are DFQATT and SNEGSKA (reference sequence). This CDR3 region has 14 residues. The CDR3 sequence is CSARVGGLNQPQHF. The DNA for the CDR3 is TGCAGTGCTAGAGTAGGGGGCCTCAATCAGCCCCAGCATTTT.

Only a few counts were recorded for this clonotype. The chain combines TRBV10-3 with TRBJ1-1, with D possibly TRBD1 on 6 matching bases. CDR1 is ENHRY and CDR2 is SYGVKD in the germline V gene. This CDR3 spans 13 amino acids. The V end lost 7 bases, the J end lost 4 bases, and 13 bases lay between the germline ends. CDR3 coding DNA: TGTGCCATCACAGGGGCGCAGGGCACTGAAGCTTTCTTT. It encodes CAITGAQGTEAFF.

This chain connects TRBV2 to TRBJ2-3; D gene unclear. The germline V gene has CDR1 SNHLY and CDR2 FYNNEI. V gave up 11 bases and J gave up 5 bases, with 17 bases separating them. This CDR3 comprises 13 residues. In DNA, the CDR3 is TGTGCCGGGGAAATGTACCAAGGAGATACGCAGTATTTT. Translation: CAGEMYQGDTQYF.

The chain couples TRBV20-1 to TRBJ2-1; TRBD2 matches 12 bases. This CDR3 comprises 15 residues. The germline V gene encodes CDR1 DFQATT and CDR2 SNEGSKA (reference sequence). The trim removed 6 bases at V and 4 bases at J, leaving 7 bases unmatched. This CDR3 reads CSAPGLAGGYNEQFF. The CDR3, as DNA: TGCAGTGCCCCGGGACTAGCGGGCGGTTACAATGAGCAGTTCTTC.

In its sample, this clonotype was seen many times. This rearrangement joins TRBV4-1 to TRBJ1-2; 7 bases match TRBD1. Per germline, CDR1 MGHRA and CDR2 YSYEKL. The CDR3 consists of 15 residues. J gave up 7 bases and V 0 bases, and 8 bases lay outside the gene matches. The CDR3 DNA sequence: TGCGCCAGCAGCCAAGAACGGGACAGACTATTTGGCTACACCTTC. Residues: CASSQERDRLFGYTF.

V and J are TRBV5-4 and TRBJ1-1, with TRBD1 identical over 9 bases. This CDR3 region has 14 residues. The germline gives CDR1 SGHNT, CDR2 YYREEE (reference sequence). The V gene end was trimmed by 6 bases and the J gene end by 7 bases; junction bases not matched to a gene: 10. The CDR3 loop reads CASIQRDRANEAFF. The CDR3 bases are TGTGCCAGCATCCAACGGGACAGGGCAAATGAAGCTTTCTTT. The entire variable domain, with the rest obtained from reference TRBV5-4 and TRBJ1-1, is as follows: ETGVTQSPTHLIKTRGQQVTLRCSSQSGHNTVSWYQQALGQGPQFIFQYYREEENGRGNFPPRFSGLQFPNYSSELNVNALELDDSALYLCASIQRDRANEAFFGQGTRLTVV.

This clonotype was seen only a few times. The chain recombines TRBV7-3 with TRBJ2-7; 10 nucleotides line up with TRBD1. Trimming removed 2 bases from V and 8 bases from J; junction bases left unmatched: 3. Germline CDR1 reads SGHTA; CDR2 reads FQGTGA. The CDR3 runs to 13 residues. As DNA, the CDR3 is TGTGCCAGCAGCTTAGCGGGACAGGGGAAGCAGTACTTC. As protein: CASSLAGQGKQYF.

The sample holds many counts of this clonotype. The V call is TRBV30, the J call TRBJ1-2; TRBD1 is a possible D gene (6 bases). Germline assignment: CDR1 GTSNPN and CDR2 SVGIG (reference sequence). This CDR3 spans 14 amino acids. V lost 0 bases, J lost 6 bases, and 14 bases lay in between. CDR3 in DNA: TGTGCCTGGAGTGTCCACAGGGCGGGAAATGGCTACACCTTC. Protein product: CAWSVHRAGNGYTF.

This clonotype was seen a few times. CDR3 region: CASSPTGLNNSPLHF. The CDR3 DNA sequence: TGTGCCAGCAGCCCGACGGGGTTAAATAATTCACCCCTCCACTTT. V usage is TRBV7-9 and J usage is TRBJ1-6; D uncertain. Trimming took off 5 bases at V and 5 bases at J, with 13 bases between the two ends. Per germline, CDR1 SEHNR and CDR2 FQNEAQ (reference sequence). There are 15 residues in the CDR3.

This clonotype came up a few times. This sequence joins TRBV20-1 and TRBJ2-3; 11 bases map to TRBD1. Germline CDR1 DFQATT, CDR2 SNEGSKA (reference sequence). The CDR3 consists of 13 residues. V lost 5 bases and J lost 6; bases outside the gene matches: 4. CDR3 amino acids: CSAGTGGRDTQYF. The CDR3 DNA reads TGCAGTGCTGGGACAGGGGGGAGGGATACGCAGTATTTT.

The V call is TRBV5-6, the J call TRBJ2-3; D gene ambiguous. The germline CDR1 and CDR2 sequences are SGHDT and YYEEEE. CDR3 length: 13 residues. The ends were cut back, 6 bases at V and 2 bases at J, with 10 bases in the middle. CDR3 loop: CASTRRPTDTQYF. Written as DNA, the CDR3 is TGTGCCAGCACCCGAAGGCCCACAGATACGCAGTATTTT. Complete variable domain (other parts from reference TRBV5-6 and TRBJ2-3): DAGVTQSPTHLIKTRGQQVTLRCSPKSGHDTVSWYQQALGQGPQFIFQYYEEEERQRGNFPDRFSGHQFPNYSSELNVNALLLGDSALYLCASTRRPTDTQYFGPGTRLTVL.

The V gene is TRBV11-2, the J gene TRBJ2-3, with TRBD2 matching over 7 bases. Germline V gene lookup returns CDR1 SGHAT and CDR2 FQNNGV. The CDR3 loop spans 14 amino acids. V shed 5 bases, J shed 6 bases, and the junction held 8 bases outside the gene matches. The CDR3 protein is CASSNRDYRDTQYF. CDR3 in DNA: TGTGCCAGCAGCAACCGGGACTACCGCGATACGCAGTATTTT.

V gene TRBV20-1 combines with J gene TRBJ2-5; no definite D call. CDR3 length: 14 amino acids. Germline lookup yields CDR1 DFQATT and CDR2 SNEGSKA (reference sequence). V lost 2 bases and J lost 3, with 13 bases in between. In DNA form, the CDR3 reads TGCAGTGCTAGATCCAGCTACTTGAAAGAGACCCAGTACTTC. It specifies CSARSSYLKETQYF.

This clonotype was seen many times. The rearrangement joins TRBV29-1 to TRBJ2-7, with 13 bases lining up with TRBD2. V lost 6 bases to trimming and J lost 3 bases; unmatched junction nucleotides: 2. The CDR3 loop spans 13 amino acids. Germline loops: CDR1 SQVTM, CDR2 ANQGSEA. The DNA of the CDR3 is TGCAGCGTACGGACTAGCGGGAGCTACGAGCAGTACTTC. Its translation: CSVRTSGSYEQYF.

As DNA, the CDR3 is TGTGCCAGCAGCCAGAGTCGTGGGAGGTCCTACAATGAGCAGTTCTTC. This gives the protein CASSQSRGRSYNEQFF. V gene TRBV27 combines with J gene TRBJ2-1; perhaps TRBD2 as D (6 bases). The CDR3 extends over 16 amino acids. Germline loops: CDR1 MNHEY, CDR2 SMNVEV (reference sequence). The V end lost 6 bases, the J end lost 1 base, and 16 bases lay between the germline ends.

The chain combines TRBV6-1 with TRBJ2-1, with D perhaps TRBD2 (6 bases). The germline gives CDR1 MNHNS, CDR2 SASEGT. The CDR3 consists of 16 residues. Trimming removed 0 bases at V and 3 bases at J, with 12 bases between. The CDR3 protein is CASSEAGGALYNEQFF. The CDR3 region has the DNA TGTGCCAGCAGTGAAGCAGGCGGGGCCCTCTACAATGAGCAGTTCTTC.

The chain joins TRBV20-1 to TRBJ2-1; 8 bases fit TRBD1. Trimming cost V 2 bases and J 9 bases; bases outside gene matches: 9. Germline lookup yields CDR1 DFQATT and CDR2 SNEGSKA (reference sequence). The CDR3 extends over 14 amino acids. CDR3 nucleotides: TGCAGTGCTAGATCGTCGGACAGGGCTATTGAGCAGTTCTTC. It is translated as CSARSSDRAIEQFF.

The V gene is TRBV29-1, the J gene TRBJ2-1; D is unclear. Trimming took 3 bases from V and 5 from J, leaving 14 bases between them. The CDR3 is 14 residues long. In germline, CDR1 is SQVTM, CDR2 ANQGSEA. CDR3 nucleotides: TGCAGCGTTGAGTCTATCGGCAGAAACAATGAGCAGTTCTTC. Translated, it gives CSVESIGRNNEQFF.

The J gene is TRBJ2-1, the V gene TRBV9; D gene ambiguous. Trimming removed 0 bases from V and 0 bases from J, with 7 bases in between. Germline lookup yields CDR1 SGDLS and CDR2 YYNGEE. This CDR3 spans 15 amino acids. The CDR3 DNA reads as TGTGCCAGCAGCGTAGAGGTGGTCTCCTACAATGAGCAGTTCTTC. It translates to CASSVEVVSYNEQFF.

This clonotype was seen ten or more times. V gene TRBV5-1 combines with J gene TRBJ2-3, with 16 bases aligning to TRBD2. CDR1 and CDR2 (germline): SGHRS, YFSETQ. This CDR3 contains 20 residues. With 0 bases clipped from V and 4 bases from J, the junction kept 11 bases outside the gene matches. CDR3 loop: CASSLGGPGLAGGPPDTQYF. In DNA, the CDR3 is TGCGCCAGCAGCTTGGGTGGTCCGGGACTAGCGGGAGGGCCACCAGATACGCAGTATTTT.

This clonotype was seen many times. The V and J genes are TRBV27 and TRBJ2-7, with 7 bases identical to TRBD2. Germline V gene lookup returns CDR1 MNHEY and CDR2 SMNVEV (reference sequence). The CDR3 extends over 15 amino acids. J lost 1 base, V lost 6 bases, and 9 bases had no gene match. The CDR3 DNA reads as TGTGCCAGCAGCCGGCGAGGCGGGAGTTCCTACGAGCAGTACTTC. This sequence encodes CASSRRGGSSYEQYF.

This clonotype was detected a few times. The chain recombines TRBV6-6 with TRBJ2-1; D remains ambiguous. The germline V gene has CDR1 MNHNY and CDR2 SVGAGI (reference sequence). This CDR3 comprises 14 residues. Trimming took off 10 bases at V and 10 bases at J, with 23 bases between the two ends. Here the CDR3 DNA reads TGTGCCACAATGGGAACTGCCCCAAAAGGGGAGCAGTTCTTC. Translating it yields CATMGTAPKGEQFF.

This sequence joins TRBV5-1 and TRBJ1-1; no clear D gene. Trimming took 2 bases from V and 8 from J, leaving 7 bases between them. Per the germline V gene, CDR1 is SGHRS and CDR2 is YFSETQ. The CDR3 contains 11 residues. CDR3 sequence reads: CASSFREEAFF. CDR3 sequence (DNA): TGCGCCAGCAGCTTCCGGGAAGAAGCTTTCTTT.

This clonotype came up a few times. The rearrangement joins TRBV25-1 to TRBJ1-4; a weak D match, TRBD1 (6 bases). Germline V lookup: CDR1 MGHDK, CDR2 SYGVNS. Trimming shortened V by 1 base and J by 2 bases, and 14 bases separated the two germline ends. The CDR3 is 17 residues long. CDR3 region: CASSESRDKGTNEKLFF. The CDR3 DNA reads TGTGCCAGCAGTGAATCAAGGGACAAAGGCACTAATGAAAAACTGTTTTTT.

This sequence joins TRBV20-1 and TRBJ1-1, with no clear D. In germline, CDR1 is DFQATT, CDR2 SNEGSKA (reference sequence). Trimming stripped 3 bases from V and 0 bases from J, with 2 bases between. This CDR3 comprises 11 residues. The CDR3 bases are TGCAGTGCTAGTCTGAACACTGAAGCTTTCTTT. It is translated as CSASLNTEAFF.